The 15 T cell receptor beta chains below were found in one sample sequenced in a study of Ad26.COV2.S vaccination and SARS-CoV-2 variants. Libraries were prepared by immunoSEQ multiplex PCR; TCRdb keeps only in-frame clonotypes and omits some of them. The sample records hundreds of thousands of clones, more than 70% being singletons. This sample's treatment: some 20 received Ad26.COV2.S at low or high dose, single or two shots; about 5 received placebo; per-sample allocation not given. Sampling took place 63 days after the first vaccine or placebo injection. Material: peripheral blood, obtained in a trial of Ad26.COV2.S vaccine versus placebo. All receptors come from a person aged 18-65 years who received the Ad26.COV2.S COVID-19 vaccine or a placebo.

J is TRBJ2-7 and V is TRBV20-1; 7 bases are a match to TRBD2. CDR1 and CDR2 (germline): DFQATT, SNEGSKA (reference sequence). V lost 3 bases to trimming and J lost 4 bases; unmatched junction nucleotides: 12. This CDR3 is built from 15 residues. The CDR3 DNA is TGCAGTGCTAGTTCCTTTGGACTAGGGTTATACGAGCAGTACTTC. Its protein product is CSASSFGLGLYEQYF.

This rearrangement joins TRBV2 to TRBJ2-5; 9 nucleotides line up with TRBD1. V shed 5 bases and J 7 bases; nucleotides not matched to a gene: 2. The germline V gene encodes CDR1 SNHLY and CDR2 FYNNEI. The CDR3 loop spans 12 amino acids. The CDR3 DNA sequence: TGTGCCAGCAGTATGACAGGGGGGACCCAGTACTTC. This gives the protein CASSMTGGTQYF.

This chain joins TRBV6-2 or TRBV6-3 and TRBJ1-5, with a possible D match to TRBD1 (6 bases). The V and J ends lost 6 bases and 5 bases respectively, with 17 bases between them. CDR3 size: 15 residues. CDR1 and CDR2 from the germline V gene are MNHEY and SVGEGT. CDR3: CASSHLRGFDQPQHF. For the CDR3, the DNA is TGTGCCAGCAGCCACCTGAGGGGGTTCGATCAGCCCCAGCATTTT.

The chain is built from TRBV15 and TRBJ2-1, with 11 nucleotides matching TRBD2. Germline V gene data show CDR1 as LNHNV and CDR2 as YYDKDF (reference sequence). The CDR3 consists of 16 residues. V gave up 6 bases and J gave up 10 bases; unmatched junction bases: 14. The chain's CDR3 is CATRNAASGRRWEQFF. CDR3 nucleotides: TGTGCCACCAGAAACGCTGCTAGCGGGAGGAGGTGGGAGCAGTTCTTC.

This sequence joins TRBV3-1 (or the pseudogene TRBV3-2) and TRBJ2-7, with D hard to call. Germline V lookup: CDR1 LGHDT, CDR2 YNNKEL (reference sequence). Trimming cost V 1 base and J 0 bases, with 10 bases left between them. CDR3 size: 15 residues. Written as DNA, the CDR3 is TGTGCCAGCAGCCAAGGCTACACAGCCTCCTACGAGCAGTACTTC. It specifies CASSQGYTASYEQYF.

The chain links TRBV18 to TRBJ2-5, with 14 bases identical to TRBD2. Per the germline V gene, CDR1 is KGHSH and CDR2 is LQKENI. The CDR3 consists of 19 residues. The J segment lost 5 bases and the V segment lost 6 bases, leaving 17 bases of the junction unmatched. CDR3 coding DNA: TGTGCCAGCTCTCCGATTCCACCGGGACTAGCGGGAGTCCGGGAGACCCAGTACTTC. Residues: CASSPIPPGLAGVRETQYF.

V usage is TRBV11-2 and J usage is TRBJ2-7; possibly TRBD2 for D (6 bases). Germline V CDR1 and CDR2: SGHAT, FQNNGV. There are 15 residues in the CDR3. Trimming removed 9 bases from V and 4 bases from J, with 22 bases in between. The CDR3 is CARCMGLPRGYEQYF. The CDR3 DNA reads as TGTGCCAGGTGCATGGGACTCCCGCGTGGTTACGAGCAGTACTTC.

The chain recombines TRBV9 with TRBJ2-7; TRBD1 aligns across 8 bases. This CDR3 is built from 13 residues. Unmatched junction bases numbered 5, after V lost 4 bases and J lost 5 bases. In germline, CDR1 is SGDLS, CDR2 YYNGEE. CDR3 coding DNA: TGTGCCAGCAGCCCCAGGGGGCTGAACGAGCAGTACTTC. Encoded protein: CASSPRGLNEQYF.

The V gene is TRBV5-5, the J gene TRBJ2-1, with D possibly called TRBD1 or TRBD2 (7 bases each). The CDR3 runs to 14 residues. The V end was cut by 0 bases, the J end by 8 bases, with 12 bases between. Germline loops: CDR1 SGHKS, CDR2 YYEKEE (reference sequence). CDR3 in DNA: TGTGCCAGCAGCTTGGAGACAGGGAGGGATGAGCAGTTCTTC. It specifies CASSLETGRDEQFF.

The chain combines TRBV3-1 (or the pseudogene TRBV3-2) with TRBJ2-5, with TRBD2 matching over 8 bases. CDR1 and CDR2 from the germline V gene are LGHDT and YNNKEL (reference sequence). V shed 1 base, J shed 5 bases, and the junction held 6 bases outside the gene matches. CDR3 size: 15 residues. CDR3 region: CASSQVRGAGETQYF. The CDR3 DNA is TGTGCCAGCAGCCAAGTGCGGGGGGCGGGGGAGACCCAGTACTTC.

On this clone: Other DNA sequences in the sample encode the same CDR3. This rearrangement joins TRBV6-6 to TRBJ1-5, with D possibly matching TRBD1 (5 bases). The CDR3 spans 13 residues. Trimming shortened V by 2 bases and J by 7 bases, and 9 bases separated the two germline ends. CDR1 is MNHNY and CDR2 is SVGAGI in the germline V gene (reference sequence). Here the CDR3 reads CASSYSGDQPQHF. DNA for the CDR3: TGTGCCAGCAGTTACAGCGGGGACCAGCCCCAGCATTTT.

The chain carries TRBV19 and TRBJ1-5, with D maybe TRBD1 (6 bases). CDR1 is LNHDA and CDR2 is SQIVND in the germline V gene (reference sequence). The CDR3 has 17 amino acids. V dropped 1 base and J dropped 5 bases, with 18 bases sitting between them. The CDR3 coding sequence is TGTGCCAGTAGTATAGCATCTTTCAGGGGTGGGTATCAGCCCCAGCATTTT. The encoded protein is CASSIASFRGGYQPQHF.

This CDR3 is CASSLGPSDRGRWETQYF. CDR3 coding DNA: TGTGCCAGCAGCTTAGGACCGTCGGACAGGGGGCGGTGGGAGACCCAGTACTTC. J is TRBJ2-5 and V is TRBV7-2; 11 bases map to TRBD1. The V segment lost 1 base and the J segment 5 bases; nucleotides outside the gene matches: 12. The CDR3 spans 18 residues. Germline CDR1 and CDR2: SGHTA and FQGNSA.

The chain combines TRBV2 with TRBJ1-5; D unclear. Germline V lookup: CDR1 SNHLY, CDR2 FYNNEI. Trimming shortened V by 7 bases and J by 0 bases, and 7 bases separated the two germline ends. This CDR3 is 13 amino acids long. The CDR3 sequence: CASMADSNQPQHF. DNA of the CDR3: TGTGCCAGCATGGCCGATAGCAATCAGCCCCAGCATTTT.

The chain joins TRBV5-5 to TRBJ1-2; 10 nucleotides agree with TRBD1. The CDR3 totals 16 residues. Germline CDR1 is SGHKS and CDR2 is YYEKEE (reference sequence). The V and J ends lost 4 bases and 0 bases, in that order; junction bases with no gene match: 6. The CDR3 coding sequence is TGTGCCAGCAGCCCCCCGGGGACAGGGGCTAACTATGGCTACACCTTC. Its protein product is CASSPPGTGANYGYTF.